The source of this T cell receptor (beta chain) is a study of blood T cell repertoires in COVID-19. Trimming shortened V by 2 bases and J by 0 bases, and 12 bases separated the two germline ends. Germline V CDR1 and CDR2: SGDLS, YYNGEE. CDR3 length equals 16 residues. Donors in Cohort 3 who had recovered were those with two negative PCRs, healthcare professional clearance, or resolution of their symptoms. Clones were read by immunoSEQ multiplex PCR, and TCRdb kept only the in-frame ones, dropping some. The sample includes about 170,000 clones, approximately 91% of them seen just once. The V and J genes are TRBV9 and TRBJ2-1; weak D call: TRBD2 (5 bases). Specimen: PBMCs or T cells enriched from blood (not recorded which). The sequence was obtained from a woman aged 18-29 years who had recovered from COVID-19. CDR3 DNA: TGTGCCAGCAGCGTGGTAGGAGGAAGCTCCTACAATGAGCAGTTCTTC. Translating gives CASSVVGGSSYNEQFF.